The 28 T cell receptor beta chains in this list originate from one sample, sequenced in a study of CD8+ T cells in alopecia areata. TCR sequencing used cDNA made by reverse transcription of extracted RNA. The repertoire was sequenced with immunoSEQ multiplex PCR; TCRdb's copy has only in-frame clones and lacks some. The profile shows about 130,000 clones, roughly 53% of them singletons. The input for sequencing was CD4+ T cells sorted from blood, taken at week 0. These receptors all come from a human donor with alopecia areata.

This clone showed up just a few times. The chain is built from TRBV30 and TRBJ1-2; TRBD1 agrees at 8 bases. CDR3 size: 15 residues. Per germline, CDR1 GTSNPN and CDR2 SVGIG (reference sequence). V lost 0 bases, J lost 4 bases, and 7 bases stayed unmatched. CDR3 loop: CAWSVPGGASYGYTF. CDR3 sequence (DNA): TGTGCCTGGAGTGTCCCAGGGGGCGCGAGCTATGGCTACACCTTC.

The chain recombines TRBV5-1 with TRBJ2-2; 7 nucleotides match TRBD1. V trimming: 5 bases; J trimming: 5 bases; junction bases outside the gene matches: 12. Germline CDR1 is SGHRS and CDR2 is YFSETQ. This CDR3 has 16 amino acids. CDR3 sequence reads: CASRQGQAFGTGELFF. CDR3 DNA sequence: TGCGCCAGCAGACAAGGACAGGCCTTCGGAACCGGGGAGCTGTTTTTT.

The CDR3 sequence: CASMTVGNSPLHF. The CDR3 DNA sequence: TGTGCCAGCATGACGGTGGGTAATTCACCCCTCCACTTT. The chain is built from TRBV6-5 and TRBJ1-6, with D unclear. The CDR3 length is 13 residues. Germline V CDR1 and CDR2: MNHEY, SVGAGI. Trimming stripped 7 bases from V and 6 bases from J, with 10 bases between.

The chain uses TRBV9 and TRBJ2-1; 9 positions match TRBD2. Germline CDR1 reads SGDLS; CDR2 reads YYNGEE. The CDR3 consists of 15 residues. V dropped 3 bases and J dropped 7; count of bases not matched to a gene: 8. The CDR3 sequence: CASSAAGGRGNEQFF. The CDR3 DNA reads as TGTGCCAGCAGCGCAGCGGGGGGCAGGGGGAATGAGCAGTTCTTC.

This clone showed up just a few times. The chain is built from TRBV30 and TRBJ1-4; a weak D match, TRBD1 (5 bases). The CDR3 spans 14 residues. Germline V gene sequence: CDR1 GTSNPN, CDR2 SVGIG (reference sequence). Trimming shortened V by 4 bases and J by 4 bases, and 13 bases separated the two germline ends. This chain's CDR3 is CAWNPGTDNEKLFF. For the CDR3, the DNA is TGTGCCTGGAATCCCGGGACGGATAATGAAAAACTGTTTTTT.

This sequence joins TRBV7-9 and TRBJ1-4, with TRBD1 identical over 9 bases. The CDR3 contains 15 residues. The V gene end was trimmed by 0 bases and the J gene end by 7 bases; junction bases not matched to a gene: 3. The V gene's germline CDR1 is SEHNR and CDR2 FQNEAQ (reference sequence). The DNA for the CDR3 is TGTGCCAGCAGCTTAGCAACAGGGGGCATTGAAAAACTGTTTTTT. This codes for CASSLATGGIEKLFF.

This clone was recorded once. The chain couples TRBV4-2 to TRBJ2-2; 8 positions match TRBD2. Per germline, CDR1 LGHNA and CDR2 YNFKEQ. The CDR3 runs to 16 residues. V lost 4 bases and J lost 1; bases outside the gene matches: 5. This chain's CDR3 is CASSPPSGQNTGELFF. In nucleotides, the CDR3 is TGTGCCAGCAGCCCCCCTAGCGGGCAGAACACCGGGGAGCTGTTTTTT.

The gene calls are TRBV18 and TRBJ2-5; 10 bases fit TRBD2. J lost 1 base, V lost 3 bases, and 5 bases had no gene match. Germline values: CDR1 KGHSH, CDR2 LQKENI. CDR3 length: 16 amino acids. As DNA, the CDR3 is TGTGCCAGCTCACCGTCTAGCGGGGGATTCCAAGAGACCCAGTACTTC. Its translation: CASSPSSGGFQETQYF.

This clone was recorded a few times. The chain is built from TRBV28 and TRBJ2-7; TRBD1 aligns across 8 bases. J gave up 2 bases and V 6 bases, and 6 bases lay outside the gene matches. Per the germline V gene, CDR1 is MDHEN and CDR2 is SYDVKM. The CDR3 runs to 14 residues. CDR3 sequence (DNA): TGTGCCAGCAGACAGGACAGGGCTCCCTACGAGCAGTACTTC. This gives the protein CASRQDRAPYEQYF.

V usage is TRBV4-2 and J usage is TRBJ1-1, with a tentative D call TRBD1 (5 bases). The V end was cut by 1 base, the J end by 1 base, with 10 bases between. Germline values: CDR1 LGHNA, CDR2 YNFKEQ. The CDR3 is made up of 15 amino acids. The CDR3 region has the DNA TGTGCCAGCAGCCAAGGGGGGACGGCGAACACTGAAGCTTTCTTT. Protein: CASSQGGTANTEAFF.

The CDR3 region is CAWSVWGGKQYF. The CDR3 DNA reads as TGTGCCTGGAGTGTATGGGGGGGTAAGCAGTACTTC. The rearrangement uses TRBV30 and TRBJ2-7; 7 bases fit TRBD2. Unmatched junction bases numbered 4, after V lost 0 bases and J lost 8 bases. Germline lookup yields CDR1 GTSNPN and CDR2 SVGIG (reference sequence). The CDR3 runs 12 residues.

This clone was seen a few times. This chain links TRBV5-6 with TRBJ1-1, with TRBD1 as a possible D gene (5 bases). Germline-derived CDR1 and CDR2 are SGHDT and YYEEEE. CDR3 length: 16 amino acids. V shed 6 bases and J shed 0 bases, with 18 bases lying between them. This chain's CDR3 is CASNPAGGPLNTEAFF. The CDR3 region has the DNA TGTGCCAGCAACCCTGCGGGGGGACCCTTGAACACTGAAGCTTTCTTT.

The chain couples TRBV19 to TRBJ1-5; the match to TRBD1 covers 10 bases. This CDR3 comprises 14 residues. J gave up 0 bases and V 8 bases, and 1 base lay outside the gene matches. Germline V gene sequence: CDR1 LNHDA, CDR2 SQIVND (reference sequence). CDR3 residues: CASRTGGSNQPQHF. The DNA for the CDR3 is TGTGCCAGTCGGACAGGGGGTAGCAATCAGCCCCAGCATTTT.

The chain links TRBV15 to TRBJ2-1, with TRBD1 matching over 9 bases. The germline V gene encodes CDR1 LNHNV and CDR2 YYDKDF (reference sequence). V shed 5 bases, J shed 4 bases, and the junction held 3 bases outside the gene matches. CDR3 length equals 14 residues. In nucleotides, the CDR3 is TGTGCCACCAGCCCGGGACAGGGATACAATGAGCAGTTCTTC. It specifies CATSPGQGYNEQFF.

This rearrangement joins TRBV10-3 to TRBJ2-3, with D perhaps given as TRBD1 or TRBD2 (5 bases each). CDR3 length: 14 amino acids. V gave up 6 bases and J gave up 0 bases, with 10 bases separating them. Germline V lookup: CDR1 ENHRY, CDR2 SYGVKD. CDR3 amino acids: CAIRGTLSTDTQYF. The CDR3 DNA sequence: TGTGCCATCAGAGGGACCCTTAGCACAGATACGCAGTATTTT.

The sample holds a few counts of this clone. CDR3 sequence (DNA): TGCGCCAGCAGCTTGGCTGGAGGGTTCACTGAAGCTTTCTTT. It is translated as CASSLAGGFTEAFF. This chain connects TRBV5-1 to TRBJ1-1; D not resolved. In germline, CDR1 is SGHRS, CDR2 YFSETQ. The CDR3 covers 14 residues. Between the trimmed V and J ends, which lost 0 bases and 4 bases, there was a span of 10 bases.

CDR3 protein: CASSYDKGEQFF. The CDR3 region has the DNA TGTGCCAGCAGTTATGATAAGGGTGAGCAGTTCTTC. The V call is TRBV6-5, the J call TRBJ2-1; no definite D call. Trimming cost V 3 bases and J 9 bases, with 9 bases left between them. Germline CDR1 and CDR2: MNHEY and SVGAGI. This CDR3 is 12 amino acids long.

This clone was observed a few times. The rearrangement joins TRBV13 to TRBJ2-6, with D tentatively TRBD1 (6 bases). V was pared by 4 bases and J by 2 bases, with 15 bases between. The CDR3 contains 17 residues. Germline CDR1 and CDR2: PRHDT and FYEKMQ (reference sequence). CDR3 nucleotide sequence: TGTGCCAGCAGCTGGGGAACAGGGAAGACTGGGGCCAACGTCCTGACTTTC. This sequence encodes CASSWGTGKTGANVLTF.

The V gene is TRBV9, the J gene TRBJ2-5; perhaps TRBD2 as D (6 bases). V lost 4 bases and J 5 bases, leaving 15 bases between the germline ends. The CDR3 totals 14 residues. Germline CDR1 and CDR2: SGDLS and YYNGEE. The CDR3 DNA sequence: TGTGCCAGCAGCCAAGGAGGGTTTGGCGAGACCCAGTACTTC. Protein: CASSQGGFGETQYF.

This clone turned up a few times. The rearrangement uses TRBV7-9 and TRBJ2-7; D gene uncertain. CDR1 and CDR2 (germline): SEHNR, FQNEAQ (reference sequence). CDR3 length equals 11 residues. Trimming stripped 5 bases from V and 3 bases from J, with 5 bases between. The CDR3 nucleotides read TGTGCCAGCAGCCCGGTCTACGAGCAGTACTTC. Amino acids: CASSPVYEQYF. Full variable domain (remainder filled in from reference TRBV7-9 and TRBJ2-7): DTGVSQNPRHKITKRGQNVTFRCDPISEHNRLYWYRQTLGQGPEFLTYFQNEAQLEKSRLLSDRFSAERPKGSFSTLEIQRTEQGDSAMYLCASSPVYEQYFGPGTRLTVT.

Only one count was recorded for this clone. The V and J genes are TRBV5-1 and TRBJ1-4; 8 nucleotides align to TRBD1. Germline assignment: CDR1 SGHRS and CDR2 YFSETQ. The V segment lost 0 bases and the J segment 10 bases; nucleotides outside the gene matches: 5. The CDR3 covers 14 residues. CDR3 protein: CASSLDRGDRKLFF. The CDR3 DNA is TGCGCCAGCAGCTTGGACAGGGGGGACAGAAAACTGTTTTTT.

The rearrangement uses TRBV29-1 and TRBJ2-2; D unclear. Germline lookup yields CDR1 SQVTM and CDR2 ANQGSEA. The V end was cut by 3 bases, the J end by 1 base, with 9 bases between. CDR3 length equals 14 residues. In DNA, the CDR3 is TGCAGCGTTGAGGGTATCTTGAACACCGGGGAGCTGTTTTTT. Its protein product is CSVEGILNTGELFF.

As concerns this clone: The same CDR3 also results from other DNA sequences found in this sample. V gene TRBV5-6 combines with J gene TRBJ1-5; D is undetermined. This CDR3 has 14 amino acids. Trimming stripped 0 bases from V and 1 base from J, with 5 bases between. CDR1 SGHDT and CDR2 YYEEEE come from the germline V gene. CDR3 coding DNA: TGTGCCAGCAGCTTGGGGCTGAGCAATCAGCCCCAGCATTTT. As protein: CASSLGLSNQPQHF.

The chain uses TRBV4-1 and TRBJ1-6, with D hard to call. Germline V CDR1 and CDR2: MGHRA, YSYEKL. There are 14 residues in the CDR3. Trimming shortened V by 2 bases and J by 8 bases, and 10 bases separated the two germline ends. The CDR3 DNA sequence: TGCGCCAGCAGCCAAAGATCGGTGGATTCACCCCTCCACTTT. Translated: CASSQRSVDSPLHF.

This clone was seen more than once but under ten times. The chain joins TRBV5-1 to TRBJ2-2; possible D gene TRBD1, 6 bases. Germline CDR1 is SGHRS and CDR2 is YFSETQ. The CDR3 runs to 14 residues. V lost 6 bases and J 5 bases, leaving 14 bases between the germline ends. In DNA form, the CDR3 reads TGCGCCAGCAATAAGGGGGAAGGAACCGGGGAGCTGTTTTTT. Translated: CASNKGEGTGELFF.

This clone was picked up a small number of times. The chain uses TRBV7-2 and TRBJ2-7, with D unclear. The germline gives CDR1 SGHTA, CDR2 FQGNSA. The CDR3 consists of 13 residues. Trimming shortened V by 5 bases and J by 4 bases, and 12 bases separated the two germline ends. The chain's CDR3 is CASSQLPSYEQYF. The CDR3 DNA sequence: TGTGCCAGCAGCCAGCTGCCGTCTTACGAGCAGTACTTC. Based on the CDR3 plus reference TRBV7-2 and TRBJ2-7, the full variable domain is GAGVSQSPSNKVTEKGKDVELRCDPISGHTALYWYRQSLGQGLEFLIYFQGNSAPDKSGLPSDRFSAERTGGSVSTLTIQRTQQEDSAVYLCASSQLPSYEQYFGPGTRLTVT.

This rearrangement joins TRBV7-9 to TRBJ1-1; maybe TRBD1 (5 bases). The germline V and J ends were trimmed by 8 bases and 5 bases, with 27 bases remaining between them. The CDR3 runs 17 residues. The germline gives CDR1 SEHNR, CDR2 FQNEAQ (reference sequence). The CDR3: CASAPEYGTPQGTEAFF. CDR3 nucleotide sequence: TGTGCCAGCGCCCCGGAGTACGGGACCCCCCAAGGGACTGAAGCTTTCTTT. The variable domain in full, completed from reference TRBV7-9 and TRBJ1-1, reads DTGVSQNPRHKITKRGQNVTFRCDPISEHNRLYWYRQTLGQGPEFLTYFQNEAQLEKSRLLSDRFSAERPKGSFSTLEIQRTEQGDSAMYLCASAPEYGTPQGTEAFFGQGTRLTVV.

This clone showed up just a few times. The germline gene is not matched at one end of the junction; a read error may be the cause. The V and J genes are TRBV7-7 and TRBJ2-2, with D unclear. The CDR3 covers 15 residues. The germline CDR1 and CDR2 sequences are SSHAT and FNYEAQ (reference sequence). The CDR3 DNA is TGTGCTAGCAGCTTAAGTTTTACAGATGCCGGGGAGCTGTTTTTT. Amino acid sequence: CASSLSFTDAGELFF.